The 31 T cell receptor beta chains below were found in one sample sequenced in a study of regulatory T cells in long-lasting Graves disease. Arm-PCR of CDR3 regions with iRepertoire HTBI primers generated TCR beta libraries. TCRdb reprocessed the multiplex PCR reads with MiXCR, giving one entry per CDR3 protein. The sample has roughly 450,000 distinct CDR3 sequences, 23% seen once. Described time point: persistent/refractory GD, antithyroid drugs over 5 years with positive TRAb. RNA extracted from PBMCs served as the sequencing template. The input for sequencing was peripheral blood mononuclear cells (PBMCs), taken when the disease was refractory, from a patient treated with antithyroid drugs. These receptor sequences come from a female donor with Graves disease.

In this sample, this clonotype turned up many times. V gene TRBV20-1 combines with J gene TRBJ1-5; 7 bases map to TRBD1. The V gene's germline CDR1 is DFQATT and CDR2 SNEGSKA (reference sequence). The CDR3 loop spans 15 amino acids. V was pared by 3 bases and J by 3 bases, with 8 bases of the junction left unmatched. CDR3 amino acids: CSASPRQGFNQPQHF. The CDR3 region has the DNA TGCAGTGCTAGCCCCAGACAGGGATTCAATCAGCCCCAGCATTTT.

In this sample, this clonotype turned up many times. This rearrangement joins TRBV10-3 to TRBJ1-2, with D uncertain. Germline CDR1 reads ENHRY; CDR2 reads SYGVKD. The CDR3 is 12 amino acids. Trimming left V 3 bases short and J 14 bases short, with 16 bases between. CDR3 coding DNA: TGTGCCATCAGTGAACTGGTCAAGACGTGGACCTTC. Its protein product is CAISELVKTWTF.

V and J are TRBV13 and TRBJ2-2, with 7 bases fitting TRBD1. Germline-derived CDR1 and CDR2 are PRHDT and FYEKMQ (reference sequence). The CDR3 extends over 14 amino acids. V was pared by 6 bases and J by 6 bases, with 7 bases of the junction left unmatched. The CDR3 DNA follows: TGTGCCAGCAGTAGGGGGCATGATGCCGGGGAGCTGTTTTTT. Translation gives CASSRGHDAGELFF.

This clonotype was observed many times. This rearrangement joins TRBV12-3 or TRBV12-4 to TRBJ2-5; 13 bases fit TRBD2. The CDR3 consists of 19 residues. J gave up 2 bases and V 4 bases, and 13 bases lay outside the gene matches. CDR3 DNA: TGTGCCAGCAGTTATGGCCACGGACTAGCGGGAGTGGAGCAAGAGACCCAGTACTTC. Its translation is CASSYGHGLAGVEQETQYF.

This clonotype came up many times. The chain uses TRBV28 and TRBJ1-5; D gene unclear. The germline V gene has CDR1 MDHEN and CDR2 SYDVKM. This CDR3 contains 13 residues. V lost 8 bases to trimming and J lost 0 bases, with 8 bases between them. CDR3 residues: CASCGNSNQPQHF. CDR3 nucleotide sequence: TGTGCCAGCTGCGGGAATAGCAATCAGCCCCAGCATTTT.

This clonotype has just a few counts. The chain carries TRBV7-6 and TRBJ2-1; no clear D gene. Trimming removed 5 bases from V and 0 bases from J, with 17 bases in between. Germline lookup yields CDR1 SGHVS and CDR2 FNYEAQ. The CDR3 sequence is 17 residues long. The CDR3 loop reads CASSPPRLQSSYNEQFF. CDR3 sequence (DNA): TGTGCCAGCAGCCCCCCCCGACTGCAGAGCTCCTACAATGAGCAGTTCTTC. The variable domain in full, with the rest retrieved from reference TRBV7-6 and TRBJ2-1, is GAGVSQSPRYKVTKRGQDVALRCDPISGHVSLYWYRQALGQGPEFLTYFNYEAQQDKSGLPNDRFSAERPEGSISTLTIQRTEQRDSAMYRCASSPPRLQSSYNEQFFGPGTRLTVL.

Here the CDR3 reads CASSPPRAGAEAFF. The CDR3 bases are TGTGCCAGCTCACCACCGCGAGCCGGGGCTGAAGCTTTCTTT. The chain couples TRBV18 to TRBJ1-1; D remains unclear. Germline loops: CDR1 KGHSH, CDR2 LQKENI. V was cut by 0 bases and J by 6 bases, with 11 bases left in between. The CDR3 is 14 amino acids.

The gene calls are TRBV2 and TRBJ2-1, with 7 nucleotides matching TRBD2. The CDR3 spans 15 residues. J was trimmed by 4 bases and V by 5 bases; bases with no gene match: 8. Per germline, CDR1 SNHLY and CDR2 FYNNEI. The CDR3 DNA follows: TGTGCCAGCAGTATGCTAGCGGAAAATTACAATGAGCAGTTCTTC. Encoded protein: CASSMLAENYNEQFF.

There are a few counts of this clonotype. The chain has TRBV7-2 and TRBJ1-5; the D is unclear. The ends were cut back, 5 bases at V and 5 bases at J, with 10 bases in the middle. CDR3 size: 13 residues. In germline, CDR1 is SGHTA, CDR2 FQGNSA. The CDR3 loop reads CASSPGSDQPQHF. The CDR3 DNA reads as TGTGCCAGCAGCCCGGGGTCAGATCAGCCCCAGCATTTT. Full variable domain (outside the CDR3, taken from reference TRBV7-2 and TRBJ1-5): GAGVSQSPSNKVTEKGKDVELRCDPISGHTALYWYRQSLGQGLEFLIYFQGNSAPDKSGLPSDRFSAERTGGSVSTLTIQRTQQEDSAVYLCASSPGSDQPQHFGDGTRLSIL.

V usage is TRBV20-1 and J usage is TRBJ2-1; 14 bases line up with TRBD2. This CDR3 spans 15 amino acids. V lost 3 bases and J lost 7; bases outside the gene matches: 5. From germline, CDR1 is DFQATT and CDR2 SNEGSKA (reference sequence). Written as DNA, the CDR3 is TGCAGTGCTAGCAAGGGACTAGCGGGAGATAATGAGCAGTTCTTC. Its protein product is CSASKGLAGDNEQFF.

This clonotype occurred a few times. This sequence joins TRBV6-1 and TRBJ2-4; tentative D call: TRBD2 (6 bases). CDR1 and CDR2 from the germline V gene are MNHNS and SASEGT. V lost 6 bases, J lost 7 bases, and 13 bases lay in between. The CDR3 is made up of 13 amino acids. The CDR3 spells CASRPGGDNIQYF. The CDR3 nucleotides are TGTGCCAGCAGACCCGGAGGGGATAACATTCAGTACTTC.

This clonotype was counted at least ten times. The V call is TRBV2, the J call TRBJ2-7, with D unresolved. Germline values: CDR1 SNHLY, CDR2 FYNNEI. The V end was cut by 7 bases, the J end by 3 bases, with 16 bases between. The CDR3 extends over 14 amino acids. The CDR3 loop is CASKFDIQLYEQYF. The CDR3 DNA sequence: TGTGCCAGCAAATTTGACATCCAACTCTACGAGCAGTACTTC.

The sample holds many counts of this clonotype. V gene TRBV7-3 combines with J gene TRBJ2-2; 9 bases align to TRBD2. The CDR3 is 16 residues long. The trim removed 5 bases at V and 0 bases at J, leaving 4 bases unmatched. Germline CDR1 SGHTA, CDR2 FQGTGA. This chain's CDR3 is CASSLTSGANTGELFF. In DNA form, the CDR3 reads TGTGCCAGCAGCCTGACTAGCGGAGCGAACACCGGGGAGCTGTTTTTT.

This chain connects TRBV25-1 to TRBJ2-1; D is unclear. Germline V gene lookup returns CDR1 MGHDK and CDR2 SYGVNS. CDR3 size: 18 residues. Trimming took 2 bases from V and 9 from J, leaving 26 bases between them. The CDR3 DNA is TGTGCCAGCAGTGAAGGGTACCGGGCCGATCGCTTCATCAGTGAGCAGTTCTTC. Amino acids: CASSEGYRADRFISEQFF.

The rearrangement links TRBV6-2 or TRBV6-3 to TRBJ1-1, with 8 nucleotides matching TRBD1. Unmatched junction bases numbered 9, after V lost 2 bases and J lost 4 bases. The CDR3 sequence is 16 residues long. Germline CDR1 and CDR2: MNHEY and SVGEGT. Here the CDR3 DNA reads TGTGCCAGCAGTTACGTGGACAGGGAGGTAACCACTGAAGCTTTCTTT. This codes for CASSYVDREVTTEAFF.

This clonotype showed up many times. CDR3 protein: CASSGRQGKNTEAFF. CDR3 DNA: TGTGCCAGCAGCGGACGACAGGGAAAGAACACTGAAGCTTTCTTT. The chain employs TRBV11-1 and TRBJ1-1; 7 nucleotides agree with TRBD1. Germline V gene data show CDR1 as SGHAT and CDR2 as FQDESV (reference sequence). This CDR3 contains 15 residues. V dropped 5 bases and J dropped 1; count of bases not matched to a gene: 7.

This rearrangement joins TRBV10-3 to TRBJ1-2; perhaps TRBD1 as D (6 bases). V lost 3 bases and J 4 bases, leaving 15 bases between the germline ends. The V gene's germline CDR1 is ENHRY and CDR2 SYGVKD. The CDR3 loop spans 15 amino acids. CDR3 sequence (DNA): TGTGCCATCAGTGATTGGGGGGGCGGTAGCTATGGCTACACCTTC. Amino acids: CAISDWGGGSYGYTF.

This clonotype has at least ten counts. This chain connects TRBV11-2 to TRBJ2-2; possibly TRBD2 for D (6 bases). Germline CDR1 SGHAT, CDR2 FQNNGV. The CDR3 covers 18 residues. V was shortened by 5 bases and J by 4 bases, with 23 bases between the two germline ends. The CDR3: CASSRNAGGGPGTGELFF. In DNA, the CDR3 is TGTGCCAGCAGCCGGAATGCGGGTGGAGGGCCCGGCACCGGGGAGCTGTTTTTT.

This chain joins TRBV7-9 and TRBJ2-5; no firm D call. The V and J ends lost 8 bases and 2 bases respectively, with 12 bases between them. The CDR3 totals 13 residues. The germline V gene has CDR1 SEHNR and CDR2 FQNEAQ (reference sequence). The CDR3 loop is CASGFGGQETQYF. The CDR3 DNA sequence: TGTGCCAGCGGGTTCGGCGGACAAGAGACCCAGTACTTC.

The chain uses TRBV5-6 and TRBJ1-2; 7 positions agree with TRBD1. V shed 4 bases and J 8 bases; nucleotides not matched to a gene: 2. This CDR3 contains 11 residues. Germline CDR1 is SGHDT and CDR2 is YYEEEE. The CDR3: CASSRQGGYTF. CDR3 coding DNA: TGTGCCAGCAGCAGACAGGGCGGCTACACCTTC.

This clonotype was seen repeatedly, ten times or more. This chain joins TRBV11-2 and TRBJ2-2; TRBD2 matches 11 bases. The trim removed 2 bases at V and 6 bases at J, leaving 5 bases unmatched. The CDR3 spans 16 residues. Germline V gene data show CDR1 as SGHAT and CDR2 as FQNNGV. The CDR3 DNA reads TGTGCCAGCAGCTTAACTAGCGGGAGCGTGGCCGGGGAGCTGTTTTTT. Translated: CASSLTSGSVAGELFF.

This clonotype was found many times. V is TRBV7-3 and J is TRBJ2-5, with TRBD1 matching 9 bases. This CDR3 spans 15 amino acids. With 0 bases clipped from V and 4 bases from J, the junction kept 3 bases outside the gene matches. The germline CDR1 and CDR2 sequences are SGHTA and FQGTGA. CDR3 in amino acids: CASSLTTGGRETQYF. In DNA, the CDR3 is TGTGCCAGCAGCTTAACTACAGGGGGCAGAGAGACCCAGTACTTC.

This chain links TRBV28 with TRBJ2-7; 7 bases align to TRBD1. The CDR3 is made up of 11 amino acids. Germline V gene data show CDR1 as MDHEN and CDR2 as SYDVKM. The J segment lost 9 bases and the V segment lost 4 bases, leaving 3 bases of the junction unmatched. The CDR3 spells CASSSRQGQYF. The CDR3 nucleotides read TGTGCCAGCAGTTCGAGACAGGGGCAGTACTTC.

The J gene is TRBJ2-7, the V gene TRBV20-1; TRBD1 or TRBD2 may be the D gene (5 bases each). The CDR3 runs 13 residues. Germline V gene data show CDR1 as DFQATT and CDR2 as SNEGSKA (reference sequence). With 1 base removed from V and 2 bases from J, the gap between germline ends came to 9 bases. The DNA of the CDR3 is TGCAGTGCTAGAGCCAGGGAGACCTACGAGCAGTACTTC. Translated: CSARARETYEQYF.

This clonotype was observed a few times. The gene calls are TRBV7-9 and TRBJ2-5, with a tentative D call TRBD1 (6 bases). This CDR3 region has 15 residues. The ends were cut back, 1 base at V and 3 bases at J, with 12 bases in the middle. The germline gives CDR1 SEHNR, CDR2 FQNEAQ (reference sequence). Here the CDR3 reads CASSLGTGNEETQYF. Written as DNA, the CDR3 is TGTGCCAGCAGCTTAGGAACAGGGAACGAAGAGACCCAGTACTTC.

This clonotype was observed many times. V and J are TRBV2 and TRBJ2-5, with TRBD2 matching over 9 bases. The length of the CDR3 is 14 residues. The germline V gene has CDR1 SNHLY and CDR2 FYNNEI. The trim removed 6 bases at V and 6 bases at J, leaving 8 bases unmatched. The CDR3 sequence: CASSIGLARKTQYF. The CDR3 coding sequence is TGTGCCAGCAGCATAGGACTAGCGCGGAAGACCCAGTACTTC.

This clonotype was seen many times. CDR3 DNA: TGTGCCAGCAGCGGGGCAGGGTACGACGAGCAGTACTTC. Translated: CASSGAGYDEQYF. The chain recombines TRBV27 with TRBJ2-7, with D perhaps TRBD1 or TRBD2 (5 bases each). Trimming cost V 6 bases and J 5 bases, with 14 bases left between them. Germline V gives CDR1 MNHEY, CDR2 SMNVEV (reference sequence). The CDR3 is made up of 13 amino acids.

This clonotype was seen repeatedly, ten times or more. J is TRBJ2-7 and V is TRBV15, with 7 positions matching TRBD1. The trim removed 1 base at V and 1 base at J, leaving 4 bases unmatched. Germline V gene data show CDR1 as LNHNV and CDR2 as YYDKDF (reference sequence). This CDR3 is 15 amino acids long. Here the CDR3 DNA reads TGTGCCACCAGCAGAGTTGACAGGGTATCCTACGAGCAGTACTTC. Amino acids: CATSRVDRVSYEQYF. Full variable domain (remainder filled in from reference TRBV15 and TRBJ2-7): DAMVIQNPRYQVTQFGKPVTLSCSQTLNHNVMYWYQQKSSQAPKLLFHYYDKDFNNEADTPDNFQSRRPNTSFCFLDIRSPGLGDTAMYLCATSRVDRVSYEQYFGPGTRLTVT.

The genes are TRBV7-2 and TRBJ2-4; a possible D gene is TRBD1 (6 bases). Germline CDR1 SGHTA, CDR2 FQGNSA. With 2 bases removed from V and 8 bases from J, the gap between germline ends came to 16 bases. The CDR3 covers 15 residues. CDR3 loop: CASSLTPTKGDIQYF. For the CDR3, the DNA is TGTGCCAGCAGCTTAACCCCTACTAAGGGGGACATTCAGTACTTC.

The chain couples TRBV29-1 to TRBJ2-7; D may be TRBD2 (5 bases). This CDR3 has 12 amino acids. CDR1 and CDR2 from the germline V gene are SQVTM and ANQGSEA. V was shortened by 7 bases and J by 4 bases, with 14 bases between the two germline ends. The CDR3 reads CSARSPGYEQYF. CDR3 nucleotide sequence: TGCAGCGCCCGAAGCCCGGGGTACGAGCAGTACTTC.

This sequence joins TRBV6-1 and TRBJ2-7; 11 nucleotides agree with TRBD2. There are 14 residues in the CDR3. Germline V gives CDR1 MNHNS, CDR2 SASEGT. The V segment lost 7 bases and the J segment 2 bases; nucleotides outside the gene matches: 4. Here the CDR3 reads CASKETSGTYEQYF. The CDR3, as DNA: TGTGCCAGCAAGGAGACTAGCGGGACCTACGAGCAGTACTTC.